A selection of T cell receptor beta chains follows, all from one sample in a study of T-cell reconstitution after alpha-beta-depleted transplantation in children. TCRdb re-derived calls from the PCR reads in MiXCR, one entry per CDR3 protein. The data contain about 7,900 distinct CDR3 sequences, about 32% of them singletons. Sample: peripheral blood, taken 60 days after TCRalphabeta/CD19-depleted stem cell transplant. These receptors all come from a boy under two years old who had a stem cell transplant for SCID, so the T cells may come from the graft donor. Both conserved end residues are part of each CDR3. Fields, in order: J gene, clone size, V gene, D gene, CDR3 DNA, CDR3 protein. A D gene is named only where the DNA matches it firmly. Not all rows give a size; the values are once, few, many and, for expanded clones, a class.

TRBJ2-3 | . | TRBV12-3/TRBV12-4 | . | TGTGCCAGCAGTTTAACGGGGGCCCCTGATACGCAGTATTTT | CASSLTGAPDTQYF
TRBJ2-5 | . | TRBV5-1 | TRBD1 | TGCGCCAGCAGCAGGACAGGGGAGAAGGAGACCCAGTACTTC | CASSRTGEKETQYF
TRBJ1-6 | medium-sized | TRBV6-6 | . | TGTGCCAGCAGCTCTCGGGCGACGAGCTCCTATAATTCACCCCTCCACTTT | CASSSRATSSYNSPLHF
TRBJ2-2 | many | TRBV11-2 | . | TGTGCCAGCAGACCCGACGGAAACACCGGGGAGCTGTTTTTT | CASRPDGNTGELFF
TRBJ2-2 | many | TRBV6-5 | TRBD2 | TGTGCCAGCAGTTACTCCGGGGGGGGCGGGGAGCTGTTTTTT | CASSYSGGGGELFF
TRBJ1-5 | many | TRBV21-1 | . | TGTGCCAGCAGTCCAGGGATTTGCAATCAGCCCCAGCATTTT | CASSPGICNQPQHF
TRBJ1-6 | many | TRBV6-5 | TRBD1 | TGTGCCAGCAGTTATAGGGGACAGGACTCTTTTAGGACACCCCTCCACTTT | CASSYRGQDSFRTPLHF
TRBJ2-2 | medium-sized | TRBV5-6 | TRBD1 | TGTGCCAGCAGCTTCGAGGGACAGGGGTGCACCGGGGAGCTGTTTTTT | CASSFEGQGCTGELFF
TRBJ2-7 | . | TRBV5-1 | TRBD2 | TGCGCCAGCAGCCCGAGCGGGGCAAGCTCCTACGAGCAGTACTTC | CASSPSGASSYEQYF
TRBJ2-1 | medium-sized | TRBV10-1 | TRBD2 | TGCGCCAGCCGATTGGGGACTAGCGTCTTCAAGATATACAATGAGCAGTTCTTC | CASRLGTSVFKIYNEQFF
TRBJ1-6 | medium-sized | TRBV6-1 | . | TGTGCCAGCAGGAGAGCCGCCTATGGTTCACCCCTCCACTTT | CASRRAAYGSPLHF
TRBJ1-5 | many | TRBV11-2 | . | TGTGCCAGCAGCTTAGTTCTCGGCAGGGACTCGGTGAGCAATCAGCCCCAGCATTTT | CASSLVLGRDSVSNQPQHF
TRBJ1-1 | . | TRBV20-1 | TRBD1 | TGCAGTGCTAGAGGCCCCCGCGCAGGGGGCAACACTGAAGCTTTCTTT | CSARGPRAGGNTEAFF
TRBJ2-7 | . | TRBV4-2 | TRBD2 | TGTGCCAGCAGCCAAGATTTGAGACTAGCGGGAGGGCCGTACGAGCAGTACTTC | CASSQDLRLAGGPYEQYF
TRBJ1-1 | few | TRBV6-1 | . | TGTGCCAGCACCCGGGGCAGGCACAACACTGAAGCTTTCTTT | CASTRGRHNTEAFF
TRBJ2-7 | . | TRBV12-3/TRBV12-4 | TRBD2 | TGTGCCAGCAGTGGTAGCGGGAGGGCCTACGAGCAGTACTTC | CASSGSGRAYEQYF
TRBJ1-1 | medium-sized | TRBV15 | TRBD1 | TGTGCCACCAGCAGAGATCGTGGACAGGGGTCGGAGAACACTGAAGCTTTCTTT | CATSRDRGQGSENTEAFF
TRBJ2-5 | once | TRBV3-1 | . | TGTGCCAGCAGCAGGCAGGTTATAGCGACAGGAACATTCATTAGGGCCCAGTACTTC | CASSRQVIATGTFIRAQYF
TRBJ2-1 | medium-sized | TRBV7-6 | . | TGTGCCAGCAGCTTAGTCTGGGACTGGACCTACAATGAGCAGTTCTTC | CASSLVWDWTYNEQFF
TRBJ2-5 | medium-sized | TRBV2 | TRBD2 | TGTGCCAGCAGTGAAGAGCGGGGGGAAAAAGAGACCCAGTACTTC | CASSEERGEKETQYF
TRBJ2-1 | . | TRBV7-9 | . | TGTGCCAGCAGCTTATGGCGGCAACTCTTCTACAATGAGCAGTTCTTC | CASSLWRQLFYNEQFF
TRBJ2-1 | . | TRBV20-1 | TRBD2 | TGCAGTGCTAGGGGACTAGCGGGAGTCTCCTACAATGAGCAGTTCTTC | CSARGLAGVSYNEQFF
TRBJ2-1 | few | TRBV5-3 | TRBD1 | TGTGCCATCGGCGAAGAGCGACGGGACAGGGACTACAATGAGCAGTTCTTC | CAIGEERRDRDYNEQFF
TRBJ1-1 | many | TRBV5-4 | . | TGTGCCAGCAGCTTGGTTTCCTGTGGTTTGGGGAACACTGAAGCTTTCTTT | CASSLVSCGLGNTEAFF
TRBJ1-2 | once | TRBV19 | . | TGTGCCAGTAGTCCCGAGTTTAACTATGGCTACACCTTC | CASSPEFNYGYTF
TRBJ2-7 | medium-sized | TRBV7-8 | TRBD1 | TGTGCCAGCAGCGGCAGGGGGCAACGGTCCTACGAGCAGTACTTC | CASSGRGQRSYEQYF
TRBJ2-7 | medium-sized | TRBV2 | TRBD1 | TGTGCCGGCCGGGACAGGGGGCGCTGGGAGCAGTACTTC | CAGRDRGRWEQYF
TRBJ1-1 | . | TRBV10-2 | . | TGCGCCAGCAGGGGGACCGGGAACACTGAAGCTTTCTTT | CASRGTGNTEAFF
TRBJ2-5 | . | TRBV5-1 | . | TGCGCCAGCAGCCCTGTGAGGAGCCAAGAGACCCAGTACTTC | CASSPVRSQETQYF
TRBJ1-5 | medium-sized | TRBV6-5 | . | TGTGCCAGCAGACCTGATTCCGGGAGCGATCAGCCCCAGCATTTT | CASRPDSGSDQPQHF
TRBJ2-3 | . | TRBV6-5 | . | TGTGCCAGCAGTTACTTCGGGACCGTCACAGATACGCAGTATTTT | CASSYFGTVTDTQYF
TRBJ2-1 | . | TRBV19 | TRBD2 | TGTGCCAGTAGTATAACGGGCGGGAGCTCCTACAATGAGCAGTTCTTC | CASSITGGSSYNEQFF
TRBJ2-1 | . | TRBV24-1 | . | TGTGCCACCAGTGCCCTCTCGTGGTTAGCGGAACCTTCCTACAATGAGCAGTTCTTC | CATSALSWLAEPSYNEQFF
TRBJ2-2 | medium-sized | TRBV15 | . | TGTGCCACCAGGAAACTACTAGGGAACACCGGGGAGCTGTTTTTT | CATRKLLGNTGELFF
TRBJ1-5 | medium-sized | TRBV5-1 | . | TGCGCCAGCGGCGGACCGAACGGCAATCAGCCCCAGCATTTT | CASGGPNGNQPQHF
TRBJ2-3 | medium-sized | TRBV6-5 | . | TGTGCCAGCAGACCTCTAGCCCCTAGCACAGATACGCAGTATTTT | CASRPLAPSTDTQYF
TRBJ1-3 | . | TRBV25-1 | TRBD1 | TGTGCCAGCAGTGAATGGGAGGGGGCGCGAGGAAACACCATATATTTT | CASSEWEGARGNTIYF
TRBJ2-3 | . | TRBV11-2 | . | TGTGCCAGCAGCTTCTGGAGCGGGACAGATACGCAGTATTTT | CASSFWSGTDTQYF
TRBJ1-1 | many | TRBV12-3/TRBV12-4 | TRBD1 | TGTGCCAGCAGTACCTCCGGGACAGGGGGCAGTTGGAACACTGAAGCTTTCTTT | CASSTSGTGGSWNTEAFF
TRBJ2-1 | . | TRBV5-1 | . | TGCGCCAGCAGCTTTCCCGACAGGGGAGGGTACAATGAGCAGTTCTTC | CASSFPDRGGYNEQFF
TRBJ1-1 | few | TRBV13 | . | TGTGCCAGCACCAAGGTTACTGAAGCTTTCTTT | CASTKVTEAFF
TRBJ2-5 | many | TRBV7-3 | TRBD2 | TGTGCCAGCAGCGAGGGGGGAGGGCTAGCGGGGGCCCCCCAGTACTTC | CASSEGGGLAGAPQYF
TRBJ2-2 | medium-sized | TRBV6-1 | . | TGTGCCAGCCCTAACCCCGCCAGGGGAGACACCGGGGAGCTGTTTTTT | CASPNPARGDTGELFF
TRBJ1-1 | . | TRBV2 | . | TGTGCCAGGGGGTCGGCGGCCAGGCTTAGCACTGAAGCTTTCTTT | CARGSAARLSTEAFF
TRBJ1-4 | many | TRBV19 | . | TGTGCCAGTAGTATCGTACGGAGTAATGAAAAACTGTTTTTT | CASSIVRSNEKLFF
TRBJ2-7 | few | TRBV7-6 | TRBD2 | TGTGCCAGCAGCTTAACTAGCGGGAGCTACGAGCAGTACTTC | CASSLTSGSYEQYF
TRBJ2-7 | . | TRBV6-5 | TRBD2 | TGTGCCAGCAGTTCCCGACTAGCGGGCGACTACGAGCAGTACTTC | CASSSRLAGDYEQYF
TRBJ1-1 | . | TRBV5-2 | . | TGTGCCATGGGCCCCGGGCTGGGGCTGGACACTGAAGCTTTCTTT | CAMGPGLGLDTEAFF
TRBJ2-1 | . | TRBV12-3/TRBV12-4 | TRBD2 | TGTGCCAGCAGTCTTAGGACTAGGGGTGAGCAGTTCTTC | CASSLRTRGEQFF
TRBJ1-5 | medium-sized | TRBV5-1 | TRBD1 | TGCGCCAGCAGCTTGGGACAGGGCCTCCCTAATAGCAATCAGCCCCAGCATTTT | CASSLGQGLPNSNQPQHF
TRBJ1-3 | medium-sized | TRBV12-3/TRBV12-4 | TRBD1 | TGTGCCAGCAGTGAACGAGGGACAGCCTCTGGAAACACCATATATTTT | CASSERGTASGNTIYF
TRBJ2-5 | . | TRBV2 | . | TGTGCCAGCAGTGCGGTGACCCAGTACTTC | CASSAVTQYF
TRBJ1-2 | medium-sized | TRBV6-5 | . | TGTGCCAGCAGTTACTCCTGGCCCTATGGCTACACCTTC | CASSYSWPYGYTF
TRBJ2-7 | . | TRBV6-1 | TRBD2 | TGTGCCAGCAGATCCATAAGGGGAGGGACTCGCTCCTACGAGCAGTACTTC | CASRSIRGGTRSYEQYF
TRBJ2-5 | . | TRBV12-3/TRBV12-4 | . | TGTGCCAGCAGTTTAACTTGGTTGGAGACCCAGTACTTC | CASSLTWLETQYF